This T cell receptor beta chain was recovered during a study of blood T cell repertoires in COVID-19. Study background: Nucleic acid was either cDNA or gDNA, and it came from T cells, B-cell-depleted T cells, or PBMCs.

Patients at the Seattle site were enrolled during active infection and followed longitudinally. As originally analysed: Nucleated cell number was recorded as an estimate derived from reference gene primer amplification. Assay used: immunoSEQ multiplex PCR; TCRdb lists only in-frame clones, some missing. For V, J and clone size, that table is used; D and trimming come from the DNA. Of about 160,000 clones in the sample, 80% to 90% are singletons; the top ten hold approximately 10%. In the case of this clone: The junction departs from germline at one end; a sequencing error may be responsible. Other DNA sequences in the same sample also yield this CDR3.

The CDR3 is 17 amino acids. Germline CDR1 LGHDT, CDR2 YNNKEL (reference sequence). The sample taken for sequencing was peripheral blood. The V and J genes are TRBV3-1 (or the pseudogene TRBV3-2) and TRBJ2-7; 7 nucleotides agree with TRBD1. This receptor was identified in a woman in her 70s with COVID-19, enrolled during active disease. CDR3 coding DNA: TGCGCCAGCAGCCAAGCCCCCACACAGGGGACATCCTACGAGCAGTACTTC. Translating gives CASSQAPTQGTSYEQYF.